Listed below are T cell receptor beta chains from one sample, sequenced in a study of cytomegalovirus exposure and HLA in healthy donors. Libraries were prepared by immunoSEQ multiplex PCR; TCRdb keeps only in-frame clonotypes and omits some of them. The data hold about 250,000 clones, with under 80% observed a single time. Specimen: PBMCs. Receptor source: a female donor in good health and CMV-seronegative. Each CDR3 is given with its conserved first and last residue.

j_call v_call cdr3_aa
TRBJ2-6 TRBV27 CASSSFSGANVLTF
TRBJ2-1 TRBV7-2 CASSSSGFFVEQFF
TRBJ2-7 TRBV7-9 CSSSLLGQGVEQYF
TRBJ1-1 TRBV7-6 CASSLGGRAEAFF
TRBJ2-5 TRBV6-4 CASSVQAGETQYF
TRBJ1-1 TRBV9 CASNPDGGQGYTEAFF
TRBJ1-2 TRBV7-9 CSSSFDRTGNYGYTF
TRBJ2-2 TRBV5-4 CASSARQGGTGELFF
TRBJ2-7 TRBV11-2 CASSYYRGTYEQYF
TRBJ2-7 TRBV5-4 CASSPDRGAYEQYF
TRBJ1-1 TRBV7-9 CASSLNLREAFF
TRBJ2-3 TRBV5-1 CASSTDYHTDTQYF
TRBJ2-7 TRBV7-2 CASSLRGRGNYEQYF
TRBJ1-5 TRBV5-5 CASSFSSGGQPQHF
TRBJ2-5 TRBV28 CASALISGRETQYF
TRBJ2-1 TRBV6-1 CASSEMAGTGGSEQFF
TRBJ1-5 TRBV6-5 CASSTDRGPNQPQHF
TRBJ2-5 TRBV5-4 CASSLVAGGRETQYF
TRBJ2-7 TRBV19 CASSIDRGGGEQYF
TRBJ2-4 TRBV21-1 CASSKSVHGQRKNIQYF
TRBJ2-1 TRBV7-3 CASSSQGGSYNEQFF
TRBJ1-3 TRBV10-1 CASSESGSGNTIYF
TRBJ1-2 TRBV10-3 CAIGGQGAPLYGYTF
TRBJ1-2 TRBV5-1 CASSPDSNPYGYTF
NA TRBV9 CASSVGQSSYEQYF
TRBJ2-1 TRBV5-1 CASSLEPGTENEQFF
TRBJ2-1 TRBV7-9 CASSLDRGSSEQFF
TRBJ2-6 TRBV2 CASSPGVGANVLTF
TRBJ2-2 TRBV6-1 CASRPGGGNTGELFF